The 26 T cell receptor beta chains in this list originate from one sample, sequenced in a study of cytomegalovirus exposure and HLA in healthy donors (dated by TCRdb to 2015 to 2018). The protocol used for the library was the immunoSEQ multiplex PCR assay. A mixture of 60 forward primers for TCR Vbeta segments and 13 reverse primers for TCR Jbeta segments was used in the multiplex PCR. This immuneACCESS table, as held by TCRdb, lists in-frame sequences with V and J called but not all clones. Of the missing ones, under half trace to an unresolved V gene in checked studies; the others have no known cause. Across this sample there are around 100,000 clones, with less than 80% seen only once. The ten largest clones capture 4.1% of the sample. Sequences were obtained from PBMCs. These receptors originate from a woman aged 40 to 50 in good health and CMV-seropositive.

To note about this clone: This sample also contains other DNA sequences that code for the same CDR3. The V gene is TRBV28, the J gene TRBJ2-7; D is ambiguous. The germline V gene has CDR1 MDHEN and CDR2 SYDVKM. CDR3 length: 12 amino acids. Trimming removed 4 bases at V and 0 bases at J, with 4 bases between. The CDR3 DNA is TGTGCCAGCAGTTCGAGCTCCTACGAGCAGTACTTC. Encoded protein: CASSSSSYEQYF.

The rearrangement joins TRBV4-1 to TRBJ2-1; 13 bases line up with TRBD2. With 0 bases clipped from V and 14 bases from J, the junction kept 10 bases outside the gene matches. The germline V gene encodes CDR1 MGHRA and CDR2 YSYEKL. The CDR3 is 16 residues long. The CDR3 loop reads CASSQDGTSGTPSEFF. Here the CDR3 DNA reads TGCGCCAGCAGCCAAGACGGGACTAGCGGGACCCCGTCCGAGTTCTTC.

This clone was seen once. The chain recombines TRBV30 with TRBJ2-1; possible D gene TRBD1, 6 bases. Germline values: CDR1 GTSNPN, CDR2 SVGIG (reference sequence). Trimming took off 2 bases at V and 3 bases at J, with 8 bases between the two ends. This CDR3 spans 13 amino acids. The CDR3 is CAWSKGHYNEQFF. Written as DNA, the CDR3 is TGTGCCTGGAGTAAGGGACACTACAATGAGCAGTTCTTC.

The V and J genes are TRBV28 and TRBJ2-7; 8 bases are shared with TRBD2. CDR1 is MDHEN, CDR2 SYDVKM, per germline. The CDR3 contains 11 residues. The CDR3 reads CATTRGDEQYF. The CDR3 DNA reads as TGTGCGACCACGCGGGGGGACGAGCAGTACTTC.

This chain joins TRBV28 and TRBJ2-1; 10 bases agree with TRBD2. The CDR3 runs 20 residues. The V and J ends lost 6 bases and 7 bases, in that order; junction bases with no gene match: 24. Germline lookup yields CDR1 MDHEN and CDR2 SYDVKM. The CDR3 is CASSVIGGAAAGGPGNEQFF. The CDR3 DNA is TGTGCCAGCAGCGTTATTGGGGGGGCGGCAGCGGGAGGGCCGGGAAATGAGCAGTTCTTC.

Only one count was recorded for this clone. The genes are TRBV4-1 and TRBJ1-1; tentatively, D is TRBD1 (6 bases). Looked up from germline, CDR1 is MGHRA and CDR2 is YSYEKL. V lost 6 bases and J 0 bases, leaving 8 bases between the germline ends. The CDR3 extends over 13 amino acids. The CDR3 protein is CASRKGVNTEAFF. The CDR3 DNA follows: TGCGCCAGCAGGAAGGGGGTGAACACTGAAGCTTTCTTT.

The J gene is TRBJ2-3, the V gene TRBV6-5; TRBD2 aligns across 10 bases. Trimming took 4 bases from V and 2 from J; bases not matched to a gene: 6. The CDR3 spans 16 residues. Germline V gene lookup returns CDR1 MNHEY and CDR2 SVGAGI. CDR3 amino acids: CASSLAGLAATDTQYF. As DNA, the CDR3 is TGTGCCAGCAGTTTAGCAGGACTAGCGGCCACAGATACGCAGTATTTT.

V and J are TRBV19 and TRBJ1-1, with D perhaps matching TRBD1 (5 bases). Germline lookup yields CDR1 LNHDA and CDR2 SQIVND (reference sequence). The CDR3 has 14 residues. Trimming cost V 6 bases and J 3 bases, with 14 bases left between them. This CDR3 is CASRDIFGYTEAFF. The CDR3 nucleotides are TGTGCCAGTAGGGACATATTCGGGTACACTGAAGCTTTCTTT.

The V and J genes are TRBV5-6 and TRBJ2-5, with D perhaps matching TRBD1 (7 bases). The J call is in doubt because the DNA end fits TRBJ2-7 better. The CDR3 has 14 amino acids. From germline, CDR1 is SGHDT and CDR2 YYEEEE. The CDR3, as DNA: TGTGCCAGCAGCTGGGGGGACAGCCTCTACGAGCAGTACTTC. Translating gives CASSWGDSLYEQYF.

V is TRBV29-1 and J is TRBJ1-5; 7 nucleotides line up with TRBD1. The germline V gene has CDR1 SQVTM and CDR2 ANQGSEA. V lost 6 bases to trimming and J lost 2 bases; unmatched junction nucleotides: 7. The CDR3 sequence is 14 residues long. In nucleotides, the CDR3 is TGCAGCGTCCTGACCGGGACAGGCAATCAGCCCCAGCATTTT. Translation: CSVLTGTGNQPQHF.

The sample holds a few counts of this clone. The chain couples TRBV29-1 to TRBJ2-5, with 10 nucleotides matching TRBD2. The CDR3 runs 14 residues. V trimming: 6 bases; J trimming: 1 base; junction bases outside the gene matches: 5. Germline V gene data show CDR1 as SQVTM and CDR2 as ANQGSEA. The CDR3 sequence is CSVSPSGSQETQYF. CDR3 DNA: TGCAGCGTGTCCCCTAGCGGGAGCCAAGAGACCCAGTACTTC.

V usage is TRBV28 and J usage is TRBJ2-7; 8 bases agree with TRBD2. With V trimmed by 5 bases and J by 1 base, 7 bases remained unmatched. Germline V gene lookup returns CDR1 MDHEN and CDR2 SYDVKM. The CDR3 loop spans 15 amino acids. This chain's CDR3 is CASSGGTRPSYEQYF. The CDR3 nucleotides read TGTGCCAGCAGTGGTGGGACTAGACCTTCCTACGAGCAGTACTTC.

CDR3 sequence: CASNFRGEAEAFF. The CDR3 DNA sequence: TGTGCCAGCAACTTCAGGGGGGAGGCTGAAGCTTTCTTT. The chain joins TRBV5-4 to TRBJ1-1; 7 positions match TRBD1. Germline CDR1 SGHNT, CDR2 YYREEE (reference sequence). This CDR3 region has 13 residues. Trimming removed 6 bases from V and 6 bases from J; junction bases left unmatched: 8.

The chain has TRBV7-8 and TRBJ2-3; 7 nucleotides agree with TRBD2. Trimming cost V 2 bases and J 0 bases; bases outside gene matches: 5. The CDR3 length is 16 residues. Germline CDR1 is SGHVS and CDR2 is FQNEAQ. The chain's CDR3 is CASSLLGGSSTDTQYF. The CDR3 DNA is TGTGCCAGCAGCTTATTGGGCGGGAGTAGCACAGATACGCAGTATTTT.

The genes are TRBV6-4 and TRBJ1-5; D may be TRBD1 (5 bases). The V gene lost 10 bases and the J gene lost 4 bases, with 23 bases spanning the gap. CDR3 length: 16 residues. Per germline, CDR1 MRHNA and CDR2 SNTAGT. The CDR3 region has the DNA TGTGCCATCTGGGGGGGGAAAGACAGATGTAATCAGCCCCAGCATTTT. This sequence encodes CAIWGGKDRCNQPQHF.

The rearrangement joins TRBV5-1 to TRBJ2-3; TRBD1 matches at 9 bases. The CDR3 runs to 14 residues. From germline, CDR1 is SGHRS and CDR2 YFSETQ. With V trimmed by 5 bases and J by 3 bases, 4 bases remained unmatched. The CDR3 region is CASRPGQGTDTQYF. CDR3 bases: TGCGCCAGCAGACCGGGACAGGGAACAGATACGCAGTATTTT.

The rearrangement links TRBV2 to TRBJ2-2; D gene uncertain. The germline gives CDR1 SNHLY, CDR2 FYNNEI. Trimming took off 5 bases at V and 1 base at J, with 5 bases between the two ends. The CDR3 has 13 residues. This CDR3 reads CASSRQNTGELFF. The CDR3 nucleotides read TGTGCCAGCAGTCGACAGAACACCGGGGAGCTGTTTTTT.

V gene TRBV2 combines with J gene TRBJ1-5, with TRBD1 as a possible D gene (6 bases). V shed 3 bases and J shed 7 bases, with 22 bases lying between them. Germline V CDR1 and CDR2: SNHLY, FYNNEI. The CDR3 sequence is 17 residues long. DNA for the CDR3: TGTGCCAGCAGTGATGGAGCTTCGACGGACAGCCGGCAGCCCCAGCATTTT. This gives the protein CASSDGASTDSRQPQHF.

This chain joins TRBV7-9 and TRBJ1-2; no firm D call. Germline V gene data show CDR1 as SEHNR and CDR2 as FQNEAQ (reference sequence). V was clipped by 5 bases and J by 4 bases, with 11 bases between them. The CDR3 is 13 residues long. The CDR3 DNA sequence: TGTGCCAGCAGCGCTACCGGGATCTATGGCTACACCTTC. Protein: CASSATGIYGYTF.

The rearrangement uses TRBV5-4 and TRBJ2-5; 16 bases line up with TRBD2. The end of the DNA aligns better with TRBJ2-7, so the J call may be wrong. CDR3 length: 15 amino acids. Germline assignment: CDR1 SGHNT and CDR2 YYREEE (reference sequence). CDR3 protein: CASSTGLAGGYEQYF. In DNA, the CDR3 is TGTGCCAGCAGCACGGGACTAGCGGGAGGGTACGAGCAGTACTTC.

The rearrangement links TRBV18 to TRBJ2-1, with TRBD2 matching over 12 bases. Germline-derived CDR1 and CDR2 are KGHSH and LQKENI. V was pared by 3 bases and J by 0 bases, with 3 bases of the junction left unmatched. This CDR3 has 17 residues. The CDR3 DNA follows: TGTGCCAGCTCACCGCGGACTAGCGGGGTCTCCTACAATGAGCAGTTCTTC. It encodes CASSPRTSGVSYNEQFF.

This clone was seen only a few times. V gene TRBV29-1 combines with J gene TRBJ2-1; tentatively, D is TRBD2 (7 bases). The CDR3 consists of 14 residues. Germline CDR1 SQVTM, CDR2 ANQGSEA. Written as DNA, the CDR3 is TGCAGTAGGCCGGGGGGACACTCCTACAATGAGCAGTTCTTC. Translated: CSRPGGHSYNEQFF.

The chain couples TRBV28 to TRBJ1-3, with D maybe TRBD1 (6 bases). The germline V gene has CDR1 MDHEN and CDR2 SYDVKM. Trimming pared 5 bases from V and 2 bases from J, leaving 13 bases between. This CDR3 region has 15 residues. The CDR3 DNA reads as TGTGCCAGCAGTGAAACGACAGGTCCTGGAAACACCATATATTTT. Protein: CASSETTGPGNTIYF. Full variable domain (outside the CDR3, taken from reference TRBV28 and TRBJ1-3): DVKVTQSSRYLVKRTGEKVFLECVQDMDHENMFWYRQDPGLGLRLIYFSYDVKMKEKGDIPEGYSVSREKKERFSLILESASTNQTSMYLCASSETTGPGNTIYFGEGSWLTVV.

The V and J genes are TRBV10-3 and TRBJ1-2; 9 bases are shared with TRBD1. V gave up 7 bases and J gave up 4 bases; unmatched junction bases: 7. This CDR3 comprises 14 residues. Looked up from germline, CDR1 is ENHRY and CDR2 is SYGVKD. CDR3 in amino acids: CAITPGQGPYGYTF. The CDR3 coding sequence is TGTGCCATCACCCCGGGACAGGGTCCCTATGGCTACACCTTC.

The V and J genes are TRBV29-1 and TRBJ2-2; 8 nucleotides line up with TRBD2. After removal of 6 bases from V and 6 bases from J, the junction contained 6 bases not matched to a gene. The CDR3 spans 13 residues. CDR1 and CDR2 from the germline V gene are SQVTM and ANQGSEA. CDR3 coding DNA: TGCAGCGTGTCCGGGACTAGGGCCGGGGAGCTGTTTTTT. This gives the protein CSVSGTRAGELFF.

The CDR3 spells CSALNTEAFF. The CDR3 DNA reads as TGCAGCGCCCTAAACACTGAAGCTTTCTTT. The rearrangement joins TRBV29-1 to TRBJ1-1; the D is unclear. This CDR3 is 10 amino acids long. Trimming took off 7 bases at V and 2 bases at J, with 5 bases between the two ends. CDR1 is SQVTM, CDR2 ANQGSEA, per germline.